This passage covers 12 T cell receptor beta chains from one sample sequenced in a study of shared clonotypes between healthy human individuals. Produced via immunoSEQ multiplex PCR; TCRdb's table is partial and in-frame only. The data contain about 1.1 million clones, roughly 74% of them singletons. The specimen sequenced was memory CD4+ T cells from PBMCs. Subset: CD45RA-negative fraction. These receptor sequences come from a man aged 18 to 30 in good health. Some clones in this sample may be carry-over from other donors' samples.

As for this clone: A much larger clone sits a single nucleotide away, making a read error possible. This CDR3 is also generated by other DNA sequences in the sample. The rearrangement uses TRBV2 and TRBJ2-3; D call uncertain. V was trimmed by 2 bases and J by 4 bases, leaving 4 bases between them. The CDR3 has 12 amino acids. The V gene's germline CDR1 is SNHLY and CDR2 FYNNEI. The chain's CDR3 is CASSERADTQYF. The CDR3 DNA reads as TGTGCCAGCAGTGAACGGGCAGATACGCAGTATTTT.

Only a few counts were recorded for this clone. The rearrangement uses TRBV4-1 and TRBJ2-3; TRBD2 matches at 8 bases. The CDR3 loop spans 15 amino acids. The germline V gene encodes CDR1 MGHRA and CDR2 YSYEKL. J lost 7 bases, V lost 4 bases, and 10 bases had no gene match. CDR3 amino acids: CASSPGGGNPHTQYF. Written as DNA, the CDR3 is TGCGCCAGCAGCCCCGGGGGGGGGAACCCACATACGCAGTATTTT.

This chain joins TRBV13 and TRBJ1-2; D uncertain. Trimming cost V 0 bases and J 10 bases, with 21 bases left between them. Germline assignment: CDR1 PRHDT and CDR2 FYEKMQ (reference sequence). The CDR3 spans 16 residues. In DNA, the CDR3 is TGTGCCAGCAGCTTAGGGGGCCGAGCGGGCAGAGTATCCTACACCTTC. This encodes CASSLGGRAGRVSYTF. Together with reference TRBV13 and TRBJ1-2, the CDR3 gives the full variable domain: AAGVIQSPRHLIKEKRETATLKCYPIPRHDTVYWYQQGPGQDPQFLISFYEKMQSDKGSIPDRFSAQQFSDYHSELNMSSLELGDSALYFCASSLGGRAGRVSYTFGSGTRLTVV.

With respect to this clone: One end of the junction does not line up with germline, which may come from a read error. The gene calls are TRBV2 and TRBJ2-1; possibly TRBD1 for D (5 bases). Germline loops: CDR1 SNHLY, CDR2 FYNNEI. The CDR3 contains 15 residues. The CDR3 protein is CASSEGHPQDNEQFF. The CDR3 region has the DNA TGTGCCAGCAGCGAAGGACACCCTCAGGACAATGAGCAGTTCTTC.

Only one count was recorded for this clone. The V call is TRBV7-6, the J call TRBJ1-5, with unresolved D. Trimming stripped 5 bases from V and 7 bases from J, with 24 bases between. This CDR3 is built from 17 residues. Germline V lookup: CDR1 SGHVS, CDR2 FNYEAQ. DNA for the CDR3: TGTGCCAGCAGCCCACACAAATCGGACGGGAAGCTCCAGCCCCAGCATTTT. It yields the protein CASSPHKSDGKLQPQHF.

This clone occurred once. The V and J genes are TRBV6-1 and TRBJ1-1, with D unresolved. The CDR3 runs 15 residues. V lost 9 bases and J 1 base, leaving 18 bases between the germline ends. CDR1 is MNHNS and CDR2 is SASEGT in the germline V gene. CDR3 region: CASKPLGRSNTEAFF. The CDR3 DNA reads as TGTGCCAGTAAACCTCTCGGACGGTCGAACACTGAAGCTTTCTTT.

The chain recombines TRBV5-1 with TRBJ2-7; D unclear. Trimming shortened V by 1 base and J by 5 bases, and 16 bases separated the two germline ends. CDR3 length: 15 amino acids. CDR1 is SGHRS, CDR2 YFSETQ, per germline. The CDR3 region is CASSLTGDFPDEQYF. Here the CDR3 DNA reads TGCGCCAGCAGCTTGACTGGGGATTTTCCCGACGAGCAGTACTTC. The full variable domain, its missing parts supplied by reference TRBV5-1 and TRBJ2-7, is KAGVTQTPRYLIKTRGQQVTLSCSPISGHRSVSWYQQTPGQGLQFLFEYFSETQRNKGNFPGRFSGRQFSNSRSEMNVSTLELGDSALYLCASSLTGDFPDEQYFGPGTRLTVT.

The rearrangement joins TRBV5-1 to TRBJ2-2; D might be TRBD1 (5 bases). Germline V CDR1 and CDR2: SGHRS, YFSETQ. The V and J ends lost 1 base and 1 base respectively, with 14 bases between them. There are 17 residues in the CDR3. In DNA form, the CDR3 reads TGCGCCAGCAGCTTGATATACGACAGCAAGAACACCGGGGAGCTGTTTTTT. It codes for CASSLIYDSKNTGELFF.

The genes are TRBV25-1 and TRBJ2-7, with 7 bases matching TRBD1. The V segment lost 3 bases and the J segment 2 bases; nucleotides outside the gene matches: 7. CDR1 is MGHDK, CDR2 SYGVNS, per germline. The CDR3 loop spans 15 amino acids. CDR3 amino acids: CASSETTGLAYEQYF. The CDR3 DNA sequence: TGTGCCAGCAGTGAGACGACAGGGTTGGCCTACGAGCAGTACTTC.

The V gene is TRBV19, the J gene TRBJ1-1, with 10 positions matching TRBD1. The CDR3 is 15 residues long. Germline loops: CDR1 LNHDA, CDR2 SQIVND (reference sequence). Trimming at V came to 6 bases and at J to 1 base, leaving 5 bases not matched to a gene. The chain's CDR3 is CASSLRDRGNTEAFF. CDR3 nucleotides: TGTGCCAGTAGCCTCCGGGACAGGGGGAACACTGAAGCTTTCTTT.

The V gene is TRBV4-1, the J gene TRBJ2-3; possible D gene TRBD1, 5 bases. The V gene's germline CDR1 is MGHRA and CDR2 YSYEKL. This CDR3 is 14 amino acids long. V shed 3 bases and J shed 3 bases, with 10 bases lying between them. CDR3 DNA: TGCGCCAGCAGCCATTATAAGGGGACAGATACGCAGTATTTT. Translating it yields CASSHYKGTDTQYF.

Written as DNA, the CDR3 is TGTGCCAGCAGCTTGCGGGGGGCCTATGGCTACACCTTC. Translation gives CASSLRGAYGYTF. V is TRBV5-6 and J is TRBJ1-2; tentatively, D is TRBD1 (6 bases). This CDR3 is built from 13 residues. Germline V gene sequence: CDR1 SGHDT, CDR2 YYEEEE. Trimming left V 1 base short and J 4 bases short, with 8 bases between.